This entry describes one TCR beta chain. The specificity of this receptor is unknown. Base qualities are not provided; no much larger clone lies one nucleotide away. This record comes from a study of T cell repertoires in cytomegalovirus infection (dated by TCRdb to between 2019 and 2020). Regarding the complete study: Donor HLA type was relevant to the analysis, because carriage of CMV infection together with the matching HLA type was indicated by public TCR beta signatures.

The listed sequencing device is Illumina HiSeq 1500. Starting from the raw public reads, TCRdb applied fastp trimming at Q25, assembled clones with MiXCR and retained in-frame beta chains. Rows with one shared CDR3 protein collapse into an entry with the most common genes and DNA. For this sample the table gives about 260,000 distinct CDR3 sequences, of which approximately 9.1% were detected only once. More than 13% of the sample lies in the top ten. The investigation overall reported the following: In both this cohort and an independent roughly 350-donor cohort, the cumulative frequency of public TCR beta family members distinguished carriers of CMV infection plus the relevant HLA type. In the ex vivo response, HLA-C-restricted CMV-specific TCR beta clonotypes were dominant, and in two of eight donors the single most frequent clonotype came from this HLA-C-restricted group.

From its cysteine to its phenylalanine, the CDR3 spans 15 amino acids. The retained sequence is limited to the CDR3, 45 bases, with the frame set at the first base. The germline V gene (reference sequence) specifies DFQATT as CDR1 and SNEGSKA as CDR2. Deletion took 0 bases off V and 2 bases off J, with a span of 14 bases between the germline ends. Recombination linked TRBV20-1 to TRBJ2-7, with a tentative D gene TRBD1 over 6 matching bases. The TCR originated in a human donor in good health (CMV status not recorded). Some clones in this sample may be carry-over from other donors' samples. The sample consisted of PBMCs. The CDR3 here reads CSARDWRQVTYEQYF. The nucleotides are TGCAGTGCTAGAGATTGGAGACAGGTCACCTACGAGCAGTACTTC.